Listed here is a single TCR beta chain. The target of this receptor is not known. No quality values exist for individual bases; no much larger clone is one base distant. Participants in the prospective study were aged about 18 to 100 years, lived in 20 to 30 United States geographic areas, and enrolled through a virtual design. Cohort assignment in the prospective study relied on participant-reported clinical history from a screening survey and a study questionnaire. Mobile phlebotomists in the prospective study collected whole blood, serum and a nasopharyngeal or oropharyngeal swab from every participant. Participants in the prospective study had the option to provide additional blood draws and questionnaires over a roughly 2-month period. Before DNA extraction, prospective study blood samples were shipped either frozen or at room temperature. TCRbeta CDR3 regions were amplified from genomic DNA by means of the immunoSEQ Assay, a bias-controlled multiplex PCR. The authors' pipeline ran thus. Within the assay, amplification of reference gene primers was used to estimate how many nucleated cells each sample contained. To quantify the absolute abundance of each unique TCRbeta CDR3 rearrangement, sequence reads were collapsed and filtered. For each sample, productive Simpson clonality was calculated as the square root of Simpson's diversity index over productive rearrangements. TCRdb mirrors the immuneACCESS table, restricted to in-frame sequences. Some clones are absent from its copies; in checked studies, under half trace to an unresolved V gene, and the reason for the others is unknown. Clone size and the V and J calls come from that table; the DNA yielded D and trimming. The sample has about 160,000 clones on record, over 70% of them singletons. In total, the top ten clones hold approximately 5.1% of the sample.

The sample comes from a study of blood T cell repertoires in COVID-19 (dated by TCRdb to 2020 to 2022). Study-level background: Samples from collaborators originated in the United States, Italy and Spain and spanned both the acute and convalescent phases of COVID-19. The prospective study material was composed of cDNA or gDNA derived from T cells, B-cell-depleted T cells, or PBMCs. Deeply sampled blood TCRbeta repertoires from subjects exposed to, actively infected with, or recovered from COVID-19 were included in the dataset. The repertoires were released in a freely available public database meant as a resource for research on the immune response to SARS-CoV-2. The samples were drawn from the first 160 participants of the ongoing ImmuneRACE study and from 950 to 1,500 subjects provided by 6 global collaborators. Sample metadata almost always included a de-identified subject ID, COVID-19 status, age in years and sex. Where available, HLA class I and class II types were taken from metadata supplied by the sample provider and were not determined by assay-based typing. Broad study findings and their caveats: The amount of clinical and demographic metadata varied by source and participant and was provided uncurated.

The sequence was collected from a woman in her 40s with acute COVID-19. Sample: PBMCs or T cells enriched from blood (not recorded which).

The CDR3 corresponds to CASSQDRDREYTQYF. Here is the DNA: TGTGCCAGCAGCCAAGATCGGGACAGGGAATATACGCAGTATTTT. The chain is made from TRBV4-2 and TRBJ2-3; 9 junctional bases match TRBD1. CDR1 and CDR2 were assigned from the germline V gene as LGHNA and YNFKEQ. The V end gives up 0 bases and the J end 7 bases, leaving 5 bases in the junction not matched to a gene. The cysteine opens and the phenylalanine closes a CDR3 of 15 amino acids. The DNA shown is the 45-base CDR3, in frame from base 1.